This T cell receptor (beta chain) was documented in a study of CD8 T cells in Susac syndrome. cDNA came from approximately 0.5 to 1 ug RNA primed by random hexamers. MiXCR, applied by TCRdb to the immunoSEQ multiplex PCR reads, yields one record per CDR3 protein. The sample carries under 110,000 distinct CDR3 sequences, roughly 94% recorded once. Findings and limits, study-wide: In total CD8+ repertoires, about 17 Susac-specific public clones were detected, and CD8+ TEMRA repertoires contained several.

Trimming pared 8 bases from V and 4 bases from J, leaving 17 bases between. The CDR3 is 15 residues long. Notes on this clonotype: The antigen is unknown.

The sequenced sample consisted of CD8+ T cells from PBMCs. The rearrangement uses TRBV12-3 or TRBV12-4 and TRBJ2-2; D may match TRBD1 or TRBD2 (5 bases each). This sequence was found in a human donor with Susac syndrome. This CDR3 is CASVSSGPSTGELFF. The CDR3 nucleotides are TGTGCCAGCGTAAGCTCGGGGCCGTCCACCGGGGAGCTGTTTTTT.